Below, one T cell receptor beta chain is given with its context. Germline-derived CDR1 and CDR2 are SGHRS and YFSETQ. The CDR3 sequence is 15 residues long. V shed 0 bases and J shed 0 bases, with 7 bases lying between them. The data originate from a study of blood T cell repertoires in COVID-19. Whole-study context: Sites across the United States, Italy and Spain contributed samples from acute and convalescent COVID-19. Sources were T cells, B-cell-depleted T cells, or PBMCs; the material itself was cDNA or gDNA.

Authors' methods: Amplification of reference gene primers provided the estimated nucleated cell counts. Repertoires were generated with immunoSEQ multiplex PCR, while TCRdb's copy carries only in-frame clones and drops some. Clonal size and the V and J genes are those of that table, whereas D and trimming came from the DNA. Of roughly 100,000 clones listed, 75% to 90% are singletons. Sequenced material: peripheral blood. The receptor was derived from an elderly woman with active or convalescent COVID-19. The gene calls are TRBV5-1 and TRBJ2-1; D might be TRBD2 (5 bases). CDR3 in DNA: TGCGCCAGCAGCTTGGAAGGGAGCTCCTACAATGAGCAGTTCTTC. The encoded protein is CASSLEGSSYNEQFF.